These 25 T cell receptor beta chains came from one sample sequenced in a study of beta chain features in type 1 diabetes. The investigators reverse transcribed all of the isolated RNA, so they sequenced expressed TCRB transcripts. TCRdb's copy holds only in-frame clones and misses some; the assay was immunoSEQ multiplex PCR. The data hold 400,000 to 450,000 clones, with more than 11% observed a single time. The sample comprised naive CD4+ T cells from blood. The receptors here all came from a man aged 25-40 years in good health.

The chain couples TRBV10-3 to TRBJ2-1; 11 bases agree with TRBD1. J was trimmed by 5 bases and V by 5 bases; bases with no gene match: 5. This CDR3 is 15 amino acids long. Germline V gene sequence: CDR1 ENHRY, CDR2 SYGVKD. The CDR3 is CAISKPGQGDNEQFF. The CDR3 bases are TGTGCCATCAGTAAACCGGGACAGGGGGACAATGAGCAGTTCTTC.

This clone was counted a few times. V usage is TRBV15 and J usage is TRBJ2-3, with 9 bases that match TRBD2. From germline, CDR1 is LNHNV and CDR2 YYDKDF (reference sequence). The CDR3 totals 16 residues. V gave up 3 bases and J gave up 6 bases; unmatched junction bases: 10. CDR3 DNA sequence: TGTGCCACCAGCAGTCTGGCGGGAGGGCCTCTGGATACGCAGTATTTT. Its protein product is CATSSLAGGPLDTQYF.

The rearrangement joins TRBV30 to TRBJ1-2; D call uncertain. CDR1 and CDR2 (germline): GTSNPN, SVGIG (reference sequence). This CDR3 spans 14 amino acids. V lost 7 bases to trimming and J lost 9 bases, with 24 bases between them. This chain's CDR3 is CASPLISEGASYTF. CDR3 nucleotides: TGTGCCTCCCCATTAATATCAGAGGGCGCAAGCTACACCTTC.

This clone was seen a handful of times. The CDR3 DNA follows: TGTGCCAGCACTGATTACTATGGCTACACCTTC. Translated, it gives CASTDYYGYTF. This rearrangement joins TRBV7-2 to TRBJ1-2, with D unresolved. Germline V CDR1 and CDR2: SGHTA, FQGNSA. V was shortened by 7 bases and J by 3 bases, with 6 bases between the two germline ends. CDR3 size: 11 residues.

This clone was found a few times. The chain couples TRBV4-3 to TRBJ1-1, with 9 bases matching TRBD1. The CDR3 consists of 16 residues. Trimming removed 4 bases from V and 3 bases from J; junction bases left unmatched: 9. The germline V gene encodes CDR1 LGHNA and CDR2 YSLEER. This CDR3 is CASSRHRDRADTEAFF. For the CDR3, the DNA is TGCGCCAGCAGCCGTCACCGGGACAGGGCGGACACTGAAGCTTTCTTT.

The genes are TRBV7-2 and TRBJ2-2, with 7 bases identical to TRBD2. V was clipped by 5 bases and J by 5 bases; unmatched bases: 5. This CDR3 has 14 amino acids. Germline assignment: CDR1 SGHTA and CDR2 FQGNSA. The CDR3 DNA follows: TGTGCCAGCAGCCCGGCGGGGGTTACCGGGGAGCTGTTTTTT. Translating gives CASSPAGVTGELFF.

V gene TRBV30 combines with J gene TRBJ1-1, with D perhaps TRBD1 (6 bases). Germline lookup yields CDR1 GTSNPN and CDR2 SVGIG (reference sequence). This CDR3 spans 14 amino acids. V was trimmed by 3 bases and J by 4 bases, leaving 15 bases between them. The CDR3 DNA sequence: TGTGCCTGGAGGTACTCAGGGGCCGGCACTGAAGCTTTCTTT. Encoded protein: CAWRYSGAGTEAFF.

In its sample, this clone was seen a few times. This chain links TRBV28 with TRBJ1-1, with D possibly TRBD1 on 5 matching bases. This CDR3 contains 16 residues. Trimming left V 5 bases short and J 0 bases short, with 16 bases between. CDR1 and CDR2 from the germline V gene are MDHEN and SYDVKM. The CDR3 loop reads CASSLHHLGVNTEAFF. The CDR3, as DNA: TGTGCCAGCAGTCTCCACCACTTGGGGGTGAACACTGAAGCTTTCTTT.

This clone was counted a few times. The CDR3 DNA is TGCAGCGTTCAGGGGGCCACAGATACGCAGTATTTT. Translated, it gives CSVQGATDTQYF. This chain joins TRBV29-1 and TRBJ2-3; 8 bases fit TRBD1. CDR3 length equals 12 residues. Germline lookup yields CDR1 SQVTM and CDR2 ANQGSEA. J lost 2 bases, V lost 5 bases, and 0 bases had no gene match.

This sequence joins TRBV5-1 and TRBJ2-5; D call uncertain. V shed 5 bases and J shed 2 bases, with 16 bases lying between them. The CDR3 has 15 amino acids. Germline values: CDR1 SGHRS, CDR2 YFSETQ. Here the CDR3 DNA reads TGCGCCAGCAGTCTTGGATTAGGTATTCAAGAGACCCAGTACTTC. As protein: CASSLGLGIQETQYF.

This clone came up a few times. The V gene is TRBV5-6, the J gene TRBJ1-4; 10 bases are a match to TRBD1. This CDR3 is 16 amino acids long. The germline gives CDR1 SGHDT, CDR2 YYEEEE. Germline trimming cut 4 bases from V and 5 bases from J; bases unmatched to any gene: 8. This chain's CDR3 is CASSHLGTGVNEKLFF. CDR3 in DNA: TGTGCCAGCAGCCATCTGGGGACAGGGGTAAATGAAAAACTGTTTTTT.

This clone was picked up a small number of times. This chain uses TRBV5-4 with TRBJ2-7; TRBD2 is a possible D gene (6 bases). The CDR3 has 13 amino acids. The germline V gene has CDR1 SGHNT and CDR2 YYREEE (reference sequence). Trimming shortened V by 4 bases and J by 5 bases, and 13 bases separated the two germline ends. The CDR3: CASSTGRENEQYF. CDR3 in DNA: TGTGCCAGCAGCACGGGTCGGGAGAACGAGCAGTACTTC.

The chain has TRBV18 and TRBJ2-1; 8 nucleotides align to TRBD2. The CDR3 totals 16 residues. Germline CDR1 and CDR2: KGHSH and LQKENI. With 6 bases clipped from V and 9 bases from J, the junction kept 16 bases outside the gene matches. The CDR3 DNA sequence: TGTGCCAGCTCCCCTAGGGACGGGGGGGCGAATGGTGAGCAGTTCTTC. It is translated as CASSPRDGGANGEQFF.

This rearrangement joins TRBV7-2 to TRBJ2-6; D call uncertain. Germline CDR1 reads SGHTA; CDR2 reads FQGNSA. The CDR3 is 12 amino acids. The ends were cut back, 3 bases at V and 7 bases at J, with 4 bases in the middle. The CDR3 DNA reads TGTGCCAGCAGCTTTGTAGCCAACGTCCTGACTTTC. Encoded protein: CASSFVANVLTF.

CDR3 nucleotides: TGTGCCAGCAGACAGGGGTATCGGGAAGCTTTCTTT. Protein product: CASRQGYREAFF. J is TRBJ1-1 and V is TRBV6-5; TRBD1 matches 7 bases. CDR1 and CDR2 (germline): MNHEY, SVGAGI. After removal of 6 bases from V and 8 bases from J, the junction contained 6 bases not matched to a gene. The CDR3 is 12 amino acids.

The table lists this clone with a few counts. DNA of the CDR3: TGTGCCAGCAGGCCAAGAACAGGGTCGGGCTATGGCTACACCTTC. It encodes CASRPRTGSGYGYTF. The genes are TRBV7-9 and TRBJ1-2; D might be TRBD1 (6 bases). Germline lookup yields CDR1 SEHNR and CDR2 FQNEAQ (reference sequence). There are 15 residues in the CDR3. With 6 bases removed from V and 4 bases from J, the gap between germline ends came to 18 bases.

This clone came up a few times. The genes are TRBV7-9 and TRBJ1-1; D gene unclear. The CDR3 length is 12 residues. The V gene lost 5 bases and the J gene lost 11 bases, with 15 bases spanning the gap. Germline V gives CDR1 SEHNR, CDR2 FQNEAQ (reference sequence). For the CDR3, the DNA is TGTGCCAGCAGCCTCGGGGTCCAGAGGGCTTTCTTT. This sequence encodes CASSLGVQRAFF.

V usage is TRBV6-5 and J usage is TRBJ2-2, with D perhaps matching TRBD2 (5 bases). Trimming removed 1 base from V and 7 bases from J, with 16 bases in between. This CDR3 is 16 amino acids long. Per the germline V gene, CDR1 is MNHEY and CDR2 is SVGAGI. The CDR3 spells CASSYFPSPRDGELFF. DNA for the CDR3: TGTGCCAGCAGTTACTTCCCCTCGCCCCGGGACGGGGAGCTGTTTTTT.

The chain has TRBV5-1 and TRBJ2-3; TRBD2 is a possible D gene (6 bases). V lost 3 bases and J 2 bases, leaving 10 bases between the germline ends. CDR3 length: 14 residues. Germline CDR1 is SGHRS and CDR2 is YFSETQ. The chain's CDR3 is CASSSGLSTDTQYF. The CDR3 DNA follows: TGCGCCAGCAGCTCGGGACTTTCCACAGATACGCAGTATTTT.

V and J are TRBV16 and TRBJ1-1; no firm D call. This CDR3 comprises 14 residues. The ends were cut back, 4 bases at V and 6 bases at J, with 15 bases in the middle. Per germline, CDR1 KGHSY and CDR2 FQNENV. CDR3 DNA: TGTGCCAGCAGCCCCACCCAAGGACCGTCTGAAGCTTTCTTT. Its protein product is CASSPTQGPSEAFF.

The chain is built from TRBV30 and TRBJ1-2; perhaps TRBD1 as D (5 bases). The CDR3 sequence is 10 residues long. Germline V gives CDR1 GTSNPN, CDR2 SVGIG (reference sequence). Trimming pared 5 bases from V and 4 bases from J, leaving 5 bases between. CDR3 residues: CAWGGYGYTF. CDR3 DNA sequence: TGTGCCTGGGGGGGCTATGGCTACACCTTC. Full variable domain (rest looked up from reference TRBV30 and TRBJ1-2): SQTIHQWPATLVQPVGSPLSLECTVEGTSNPNLYWYRQAAGRGLQLLFYSVGIGQISSEVPQNLSASRPQDRQFILSSKKLLLSDSGFYLCAWGGYGYTFGSGTRLTVV.

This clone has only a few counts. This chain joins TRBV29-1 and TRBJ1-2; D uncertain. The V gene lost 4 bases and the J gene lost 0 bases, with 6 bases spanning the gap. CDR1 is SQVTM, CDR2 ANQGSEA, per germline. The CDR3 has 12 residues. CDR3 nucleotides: TGCAGCGTTGTATTAGCTAACTATGGCTACACCTTC. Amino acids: CSVVLANYGYTF.

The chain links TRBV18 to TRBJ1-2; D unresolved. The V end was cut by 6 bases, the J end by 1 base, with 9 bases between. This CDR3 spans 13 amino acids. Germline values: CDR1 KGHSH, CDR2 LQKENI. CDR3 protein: CASSRDYNYGYTF. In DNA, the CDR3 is TGTGCCAGCTCGAGGGATTATAACTATGGCTACACCTTC. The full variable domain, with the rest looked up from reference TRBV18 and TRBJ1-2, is NAGVMQNPRHLVRRRGQEARLRCSPMKGHSHVYWYRQLPEEGLKFMVYLQKENIIDESGMPKERFSAEFPKEGPSILRIQQVVRGDSAAYFCASSRDYNYGYTFGSGTRLTVV.

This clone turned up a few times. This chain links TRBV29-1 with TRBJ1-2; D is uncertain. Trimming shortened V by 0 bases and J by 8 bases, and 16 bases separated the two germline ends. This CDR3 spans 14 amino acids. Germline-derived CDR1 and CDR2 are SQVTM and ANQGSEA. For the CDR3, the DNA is TGCAGCGTTGAAGATAGGTCACCGCAGCGAGGCTACACCTTC. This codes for CSVEDRSPQRGYTF.

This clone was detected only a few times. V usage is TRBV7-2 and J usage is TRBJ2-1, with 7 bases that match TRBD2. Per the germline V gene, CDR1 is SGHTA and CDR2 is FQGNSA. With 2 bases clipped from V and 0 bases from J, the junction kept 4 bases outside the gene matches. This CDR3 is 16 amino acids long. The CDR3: CASSLLGGSSYNEQFF. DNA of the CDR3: TGTGCCAGCAGCTTATTGGGGGGGAGCTCCTACAATGAGCAGTTCTTC.